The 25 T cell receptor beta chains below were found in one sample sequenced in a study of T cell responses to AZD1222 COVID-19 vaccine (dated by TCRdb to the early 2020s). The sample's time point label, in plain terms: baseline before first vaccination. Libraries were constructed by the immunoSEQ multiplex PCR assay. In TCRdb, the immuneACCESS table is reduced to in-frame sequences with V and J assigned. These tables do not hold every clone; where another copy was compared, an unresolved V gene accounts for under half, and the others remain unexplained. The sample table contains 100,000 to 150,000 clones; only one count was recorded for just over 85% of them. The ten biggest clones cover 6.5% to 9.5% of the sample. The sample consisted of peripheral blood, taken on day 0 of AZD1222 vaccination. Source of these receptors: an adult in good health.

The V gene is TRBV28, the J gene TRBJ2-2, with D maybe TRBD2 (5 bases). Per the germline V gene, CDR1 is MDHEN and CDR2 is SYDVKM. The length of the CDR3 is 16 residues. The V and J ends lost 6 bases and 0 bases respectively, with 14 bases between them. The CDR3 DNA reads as TGTGCCAGCAGCCGCCGGGGTGGGGCGAACACCGGGGAGCTGTTTTTT. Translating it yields CASSRRGGANTGELFF.

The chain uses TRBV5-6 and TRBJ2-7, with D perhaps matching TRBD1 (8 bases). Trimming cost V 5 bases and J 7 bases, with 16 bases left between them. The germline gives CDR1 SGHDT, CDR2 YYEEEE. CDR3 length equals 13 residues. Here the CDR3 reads CASRPDREGEQYF. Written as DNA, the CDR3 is TGTGCCAGCAGACCGGACAGGGAGGGTGAGCAGTACTTC.

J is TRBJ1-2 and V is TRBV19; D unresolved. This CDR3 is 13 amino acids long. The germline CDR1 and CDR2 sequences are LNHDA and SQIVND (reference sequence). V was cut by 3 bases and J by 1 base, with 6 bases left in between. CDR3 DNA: TGTGCCAGTAGTATGGGATTTAACTATGGCTACACCTTC. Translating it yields CASSMGFNYGYTF.

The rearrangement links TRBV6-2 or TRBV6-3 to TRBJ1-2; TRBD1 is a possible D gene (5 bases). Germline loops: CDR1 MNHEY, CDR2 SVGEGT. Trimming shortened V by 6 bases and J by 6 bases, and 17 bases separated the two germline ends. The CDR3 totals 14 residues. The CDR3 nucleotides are TGTGCCAGCAGCCAAAGGGGCCCGGAGGATGGCTACACCTTC. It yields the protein CASSQRGPEDGYTF.

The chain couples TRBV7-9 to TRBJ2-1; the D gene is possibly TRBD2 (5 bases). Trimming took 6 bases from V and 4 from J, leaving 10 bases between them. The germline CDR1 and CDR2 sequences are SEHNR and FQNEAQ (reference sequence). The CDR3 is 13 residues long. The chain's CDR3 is CASRGEIYNEQFF. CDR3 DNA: TGTGCCAGCAGGGGAGAGATATACAATGAGCAGTTCTTC.

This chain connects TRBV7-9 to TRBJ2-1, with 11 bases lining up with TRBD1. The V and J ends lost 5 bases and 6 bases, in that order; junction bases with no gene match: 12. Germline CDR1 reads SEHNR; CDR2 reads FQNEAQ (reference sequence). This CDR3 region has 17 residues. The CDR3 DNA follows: TGTGCCAGCAGCCCTCCTGGGGGGGGGACAGGGGGCAATGAGCAGTTCTTC. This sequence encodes CASSPPGGGTGGNEQFF.

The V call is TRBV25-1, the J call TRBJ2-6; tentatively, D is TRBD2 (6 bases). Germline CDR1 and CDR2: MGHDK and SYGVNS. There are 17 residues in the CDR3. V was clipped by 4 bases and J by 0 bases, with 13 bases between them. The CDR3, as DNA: TGTGCCAGCAGTGGACCTCCCGGGAGCTCTGGGGCCAACGTCCTGACTTTC. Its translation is CASSGPPGSSGANVLTF.

As DNA, the CDR3 is TGTGCCAGCAGCTTAGAGGGGACTAGCGGCTACGAGCAGTACTTC. Its protein is CASSLEGTSGYEQYF. The chain couples TRBV7-2 to TRBJ2-7, with 11 bases lining up with TRBD2. This CDR3 has 15 residues. The J segment lost 3 bases and the V segment lost 1 base, leaving 2 bases of the junction unmatched. Germline CDR1 reads SGHTA; CDR2 reads FQGNSA.

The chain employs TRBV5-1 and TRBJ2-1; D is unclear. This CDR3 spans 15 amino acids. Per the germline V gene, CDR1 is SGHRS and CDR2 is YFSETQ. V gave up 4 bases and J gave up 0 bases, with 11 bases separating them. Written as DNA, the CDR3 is TGCGCCAGCAGCGTGACAACCTACTCCTACAATGAGCAGTTCTTC. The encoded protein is CASSVTTYSYNEQFF.

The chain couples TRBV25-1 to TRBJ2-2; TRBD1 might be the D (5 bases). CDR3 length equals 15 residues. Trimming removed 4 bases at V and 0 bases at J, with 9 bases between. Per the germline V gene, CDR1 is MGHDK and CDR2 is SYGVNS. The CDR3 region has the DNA TGTGCCAGCAGTGCTGACAGACCGAACACCGGGGAGCTGTTTTTT. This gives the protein CASSADRPNTGELFF.

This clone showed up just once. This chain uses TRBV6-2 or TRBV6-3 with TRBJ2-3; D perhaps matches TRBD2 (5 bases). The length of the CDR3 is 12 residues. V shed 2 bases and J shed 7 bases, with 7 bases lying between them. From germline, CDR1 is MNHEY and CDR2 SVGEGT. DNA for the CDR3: TGTGCCAGCAGTTACCCGGGATATACGCAGTATTTT. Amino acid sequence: CASSYPGYTQYF.

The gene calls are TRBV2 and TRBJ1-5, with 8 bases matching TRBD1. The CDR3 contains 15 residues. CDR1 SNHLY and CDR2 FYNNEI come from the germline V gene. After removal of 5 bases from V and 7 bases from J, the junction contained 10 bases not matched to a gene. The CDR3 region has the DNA TGTGCCAGCAGTTCCGACAGGGGTGGGGAACAGCCCCAGCATTTT. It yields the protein CASSSDRGGEQPQHF.

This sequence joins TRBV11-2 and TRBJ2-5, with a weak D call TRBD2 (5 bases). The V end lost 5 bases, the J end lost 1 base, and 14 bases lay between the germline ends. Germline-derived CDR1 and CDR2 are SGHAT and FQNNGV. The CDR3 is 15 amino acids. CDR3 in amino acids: CASSRTEGPQETQYF. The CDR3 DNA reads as TGTGCCAGCAGCCGAACCGAGGGCCCCCAAGAGACCCAGTACTTC.

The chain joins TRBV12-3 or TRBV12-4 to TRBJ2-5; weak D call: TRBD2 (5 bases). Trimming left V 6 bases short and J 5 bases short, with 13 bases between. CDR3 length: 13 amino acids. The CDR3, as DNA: TGTGCCAGCAGGAGTAGCGCTGTCGAGACCCAGTACTTC. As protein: CASRSSAVETQYF.

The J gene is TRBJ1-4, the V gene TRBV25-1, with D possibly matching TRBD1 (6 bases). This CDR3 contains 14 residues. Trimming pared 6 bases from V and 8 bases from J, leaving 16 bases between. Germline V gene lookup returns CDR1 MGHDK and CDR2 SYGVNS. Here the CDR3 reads CASSLRFGGEKLFF. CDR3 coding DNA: TGTGCCAGCAGCCTTAGGTTTGGGGGCGAAAAACTGTTTTTT.

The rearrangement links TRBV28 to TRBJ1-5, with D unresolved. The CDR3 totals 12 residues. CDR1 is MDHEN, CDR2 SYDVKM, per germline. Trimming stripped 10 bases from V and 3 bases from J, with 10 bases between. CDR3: CAISIYNQPQHF. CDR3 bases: TGTGCCATCTCTATTTACAATCAGCCCCAGCATTTT.

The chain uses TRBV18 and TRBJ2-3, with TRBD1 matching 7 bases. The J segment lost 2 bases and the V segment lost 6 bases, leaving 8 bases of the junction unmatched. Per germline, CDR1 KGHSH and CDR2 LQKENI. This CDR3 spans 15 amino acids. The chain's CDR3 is CASSSRQGYTDTQYF. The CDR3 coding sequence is TGTGCCAGCTCTTCCAGACAGGGCTACACAGATACGCAGTATTTT. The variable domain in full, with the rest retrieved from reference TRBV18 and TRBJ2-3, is NAGVMQNPRHLVRRRGQEARLRCSPMKGHSHVYWYRQLPEEGLKFMVYLQKENIIDESGMPKERFSAEFPKEGPSILRIQQVVRGDSAAYFCASSSRQGYTDTQYFGPGTRLTVL.

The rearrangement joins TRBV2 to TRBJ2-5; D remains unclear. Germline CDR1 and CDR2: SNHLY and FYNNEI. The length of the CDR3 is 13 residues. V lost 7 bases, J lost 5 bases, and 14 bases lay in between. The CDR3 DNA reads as TGTGCCAGCATAAAAAAGGACGTGGAGACCCAGTACTTC. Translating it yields CASIKKDVETQYF.

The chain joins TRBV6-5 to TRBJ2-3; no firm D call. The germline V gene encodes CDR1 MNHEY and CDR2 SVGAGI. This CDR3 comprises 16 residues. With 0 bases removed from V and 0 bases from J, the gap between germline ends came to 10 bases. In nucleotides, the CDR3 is TGTGCCAGCAGTTACTCTAGGATCTCTAGCACAGATACGCAGTATTTT. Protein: CASSYSRISSTDTQYF.

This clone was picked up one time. CDR3 coding DNA: TGTGCCAGCAGTCACGGCCTAGCGGGGGAGGCTGAGCAGTTCTTC. Translation gives CASSHGLAGEAEQFF. The rearrangement links TRBV6-2 or TRBV6-3 to TRBJ2-1; TRBD2 matches at 10 bases. The junction had 10 bases not matched to a gene; V was cut back by 5 bases and J by 9 bases. The CDR3 spans 15 residues. Germline lookup yields CDR1 MNHEY and CDR2 SVGEGT.

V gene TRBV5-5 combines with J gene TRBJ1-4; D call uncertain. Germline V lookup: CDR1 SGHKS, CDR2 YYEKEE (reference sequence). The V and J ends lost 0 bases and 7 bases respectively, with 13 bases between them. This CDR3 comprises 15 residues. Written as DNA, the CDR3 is TGTGCCAGCAGCTTGGGTGGCAGCTTTACTGAAAAACTGTTTTTT. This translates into CASSLGGSFTEKLFF. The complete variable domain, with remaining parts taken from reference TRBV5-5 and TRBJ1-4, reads DAGVTQSPTHLIKTRGQQVTLRCSPISGHKSVSWYQQVLGQGPQFIFQYYEKEERGRGNFPDRFSARQFPNYSSELNVNALLLGDSALYLCASSLGGSFTEKLFFGSGTQLSVL.

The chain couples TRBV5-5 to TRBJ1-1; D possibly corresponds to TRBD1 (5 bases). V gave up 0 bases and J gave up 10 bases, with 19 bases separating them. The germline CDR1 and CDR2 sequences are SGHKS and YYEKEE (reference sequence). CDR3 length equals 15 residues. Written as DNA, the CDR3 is TGTGCCAGCAGCTTGGCGACAAGGACAACCCAGCGAGCTTTCTTT. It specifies CASSLATRTTQRAFF.

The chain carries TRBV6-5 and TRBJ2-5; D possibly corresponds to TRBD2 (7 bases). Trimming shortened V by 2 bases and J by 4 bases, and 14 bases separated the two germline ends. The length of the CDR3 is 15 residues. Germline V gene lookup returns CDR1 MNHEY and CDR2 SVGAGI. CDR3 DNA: TGTGCCAGCAGTTACCCCTCGGGGGGCAGAGAGACCCAGTACTTC. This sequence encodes CASSYPSGGRETQYF.

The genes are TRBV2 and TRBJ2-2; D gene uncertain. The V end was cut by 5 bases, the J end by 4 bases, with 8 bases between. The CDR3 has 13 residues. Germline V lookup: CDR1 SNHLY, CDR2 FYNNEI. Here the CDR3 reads CASSPDRTGELFF. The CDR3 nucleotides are TGTGCCAGCAGTCCGGACCGCACCGGGGAGCTGTTTTTT.

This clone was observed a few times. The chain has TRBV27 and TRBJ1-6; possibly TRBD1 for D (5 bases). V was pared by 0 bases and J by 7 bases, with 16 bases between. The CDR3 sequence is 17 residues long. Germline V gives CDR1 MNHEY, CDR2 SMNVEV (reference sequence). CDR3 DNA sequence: TGTGCCAGCAGTTTATCGAAACAGGCCCCAGCGAATTCACCCCTCCACTTT. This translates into CASSLSKQAPANSPLHF.